A selection of T cell receptor beta chains follows, all from one sample in a study of human thymus T cells. Only in-frame clones appear in the TCRdb table, and some are missing; sequencing was by immunoSEQ multiplex PCR. The sample gives about 78,000 clones, just over 95% of which show up once; roughly 0.031% is in the top ten. Sequenced: thymus tissue. The receptor set was obtained from a boy under two years old with a congenital heart defect but otherwise immunologically healthy. The CDR3 runs from the conserved cysteine through the conserved F or W. Each record gives: J gene, clone size, D gene, V gene, CDR3 DNA, CDR3 protein. A D gene is named only where the DNA matches it firmly. Not every row has a clone size; where given, it reads once, few, many or a size class.

>TRBJ2-1|NA|NA|TRBV5-6
TGTGCCAGCAGCTTGTGGCCCCGAGGTGGGGGGGCCCACAATGAGCAGTTCTTC
CASSLWPRGGGAHNEQFF
>TRBJ2-1|NA|NA|TRBV18
TGTGCCAGCTCACCGACGGGGGTTCCCGGGACCAGGAGACAGAATGAGCAGTTCTTC
CASSPTGVPGTRRQNEQFF
>TRBJ2-1|NA|TRBD2|TRBV27
TGTGCCAGCAGTTTGGGGAGGCTAGCGGGGTCAAGCTCCTACAATGAGCAGTTCTTC
CASSLGRLAGSSSYNEQFF
>TRBJ1-3|NA|TRBD1|TRBV19
TGTGCCAGTAGTATGCACCGGGACAGGGCTTACTCTGGAAACACCATATATTTT
CASSMHRDRAYSGNTIYF
>TRBJ1-5|once|NA|TRBV30
TGTGCCTGGAGTGTACTCGGTGGACAATATAGCAATCAGCCCCAGCATTTT
CAWSVLGGQYSNQPQHF
>TRBJ1-1|once|NA|TRBV25-1
TGTGCCAGCAGTGCGAATTGGGGAAGCTTAGGGGTGAACACTGAAGCTTTCTTT
CASSANWGSLGVNTEAFF
>TRBJ1-1|NA|NA|TRBV5-1
TGCGCCAGCAGGGGGGATCCCCTCACTGAAGCTTTCTTT
CASRGDPLTEAFF
>TRBJ1-1|NA|TRBD1|TRBV27
TGTGCCAGCAGTCCCAGGGACAGGGCGGCGCACACTGAAGCTTTCTTT
CASSPRDRAAHTEAFF
>TRBJ2-3|NA|TRBD2|TRBV6-4
TGTGCCAGCAGCGCTAGCGGGAGAGGTCCAGATACGCAGTATTTT
CASSASGRGPDTQYF
>TRBJ1-4|once|NA|TRBV7-2
TGTGCCAGCCGGCGCCCGCGCAGGGGTGAAAAACTGTTTTTT
CASRRPRRGEKLFF
>TRBJ1-4|NA|NA|TRBV5-1
TGCGCCAGCAGCCTGGTTGGGGGGCTTAATAATGAAAAACTGTTTTTT
CASSLVGGLNNEKLFF
>TRBJ1-6|NA|TRBD1|TRBV4-1
TGCGCCAGCAGCCAAGATGAAGGGACAGCCCATAATTCACCCCTCCACTTT
CASSQDEGTAHNSPLHF
>TRBJ2-5|NA|NA|TRBV10-3
TGTGCCATCAGTGGTGATAGCCGAACTGAAGAGACCCAGTACTTC
CAISGDSRTEETQYF
>TRBJ2-3|NA|NA|TRBV15
TGTGCCACCAGCAGAGATCGGAGGGGGACCCATTCGGGGACCAGCACAGATACGCAGTATTTT
CATSRDRRGTHSGTSTDTQYF